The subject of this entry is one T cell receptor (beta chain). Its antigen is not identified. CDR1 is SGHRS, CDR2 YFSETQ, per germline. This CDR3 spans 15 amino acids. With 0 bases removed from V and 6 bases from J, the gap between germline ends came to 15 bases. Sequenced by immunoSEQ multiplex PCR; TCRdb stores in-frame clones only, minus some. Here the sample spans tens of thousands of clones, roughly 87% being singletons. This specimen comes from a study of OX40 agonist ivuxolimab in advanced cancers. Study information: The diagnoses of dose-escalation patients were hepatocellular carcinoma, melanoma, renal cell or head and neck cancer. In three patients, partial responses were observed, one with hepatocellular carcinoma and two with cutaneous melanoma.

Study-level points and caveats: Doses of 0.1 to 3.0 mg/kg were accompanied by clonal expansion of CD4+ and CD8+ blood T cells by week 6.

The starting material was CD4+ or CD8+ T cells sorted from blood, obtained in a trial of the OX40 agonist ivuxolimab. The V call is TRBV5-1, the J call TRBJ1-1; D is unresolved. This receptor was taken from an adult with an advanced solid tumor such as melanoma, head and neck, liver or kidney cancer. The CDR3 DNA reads TGCGCCAGCAGCTTGGCCGTCGGGGAATTGTCTGAAGCTTTCTTT. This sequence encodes CASSLAVGELSEAFF.